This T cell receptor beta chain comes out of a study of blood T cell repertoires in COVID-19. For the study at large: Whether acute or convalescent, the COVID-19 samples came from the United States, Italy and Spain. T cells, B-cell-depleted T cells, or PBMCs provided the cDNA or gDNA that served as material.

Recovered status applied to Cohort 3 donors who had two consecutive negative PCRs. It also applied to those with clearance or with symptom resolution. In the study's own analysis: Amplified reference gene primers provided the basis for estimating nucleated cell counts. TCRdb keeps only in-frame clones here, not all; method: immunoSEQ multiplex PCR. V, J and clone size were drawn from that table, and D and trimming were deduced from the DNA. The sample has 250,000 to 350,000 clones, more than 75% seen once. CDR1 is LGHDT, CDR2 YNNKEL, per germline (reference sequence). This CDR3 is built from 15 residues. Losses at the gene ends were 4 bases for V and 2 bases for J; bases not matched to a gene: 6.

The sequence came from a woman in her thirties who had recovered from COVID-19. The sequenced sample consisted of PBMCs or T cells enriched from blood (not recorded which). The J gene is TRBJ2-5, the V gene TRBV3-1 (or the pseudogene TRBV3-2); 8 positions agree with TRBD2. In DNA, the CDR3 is TGTGCCAGCAGCCCGAGCGGGGGTCCTCAAGAGACCCAGTACTTC. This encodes CASSPSGGPQETQYF.